The 29 T cell receptor beta chains listed next were all sequenced from one sample in a study of T-cell reconstitution after alpha-beta-depleted transplantation in children. TCRbeta library preparation incorporated unique molecular identifiers. TCRdb passed the PCR reads through MiXCR, listing each CDR3 protein once. The sample has hundreds of thousands of distinct CDR3 sequences; about 10% are singletons. The source was PBMCs, collected before TCRalphabeta/CD19-depleted stem cell transplant. The receptors were gathered from a child under 10 years old with inherited bone marrow failure, due to receive a stem cell transplant.

This clonotype was detected only a few times. The rearrangement uses TRBV7-9 and TRBJ2-1; D is unresolved. Trimming pared 2 bases from V and 5 bases from J, leaving 16 bases between. The CDR3 totals 16 residues. CDR1 SEHNR and CDR2 FQNEAQ come from the germline V gene (reference sequence). As DNA, the CDR3 is TGTGCCAGCAGCTTACTTGGCAAGAATATGGACAATGAGCAGTTCTTC. Residues: CASSLLGKNMDNEQFF. The full variable domain, rest sourced from reference TRBV7-9 and TRBJ2-1, is DTGVSQNPRHKITKRGQNVTFRCDPISEHNRLYWYRQTLGQGPEFLTYFQNEAQLEKSRLLSDRFSAERPKGSFSTLEIQRTEQGDSAMYLCASSLLGKNMDNEQFFGPGTRLTVL.

This clonotype has ten or more counts. J is TRBJ2-1 and V is TRBV28; 13 positions match TRBD2. There are 16 residues in the CDR3. Germline loops: CDR1 MDHEN, CDR2 SYDVKM. Trimming at V came to 5 bases and at J to 5 bases, leaving 6 bases not matched to a gene. The CDR3 nucleotides are TGTGCCAGCAGTCCCGTGGGACTAGCGGGGAACAATGAGCAGTTCTTC. This codes for CASSPVGLAGNNEQFF.

The J gene is TRBJ2-1, the V gene TRBV5-4; D unclear. CDR1 is SGHNT and CDR2 is YYREEE in the germline V gene (reference sequence). Deletions cut 0 bases from V and 10 bases from J, with 14 bases between. The CDR3 has 14 residues. The chain's CDR3 is CASSLVNAAGEQFF. CDR3 sequence (DNA): TGTGCCAGCAGCTTGGTCAACGCCGCCGGCGAGCAGTTCTTC.

This clonotype was counted many times. J is TRBJ2-1 and V is TRBV7-8, with 13 bases matching TRBD2. Germline CDR1 reads SGHVS; CDR2 reads FQNEAQ. This CDR3 comprises 18 residues. V shed 1 base and J 9 bases; nucleotides not matched to a gene: 12. CDR3 residues: CASSLGLAGGEATLEQFF. The CDR3 DNA reads as TGTGCCAGCAGCTTAGGACTAGCGGGAGGTGAGGCCACACTTGAGCAGTTCTTC.

This clonotype was seen repeatedly, ten times or more. The chain uses TRBV20-1 and TRBJ2-7; 8 nucleotides match TRBD2. With V trimmed by 4 bases and J by 3 bases, 2 bases remained unmatched. Germline lookup yields CDR1 DFQATT and CDR2 SNEGSKA (reference sequence). This CDR3 comprises 12 residues. This CDR3 reads CSATLAVYEQYF. Here the CDR3 DNA reads TGCAGTGCTACACTAGCGGTCTACGAGCAGTACTTC.

The chain recombines TRBV6-5 with TRBJ2-5; D is possibly TRBD1 or TRBD2 (6 bases each). CDR1 MNHEY and CDR2 SVGAGI come from the germline V gene. The length of the CDR3 is 17 residues. Trimming took off 2 bases at V and 1 base at J, with 17 bases between the two ends. CDR3 sequence reads: CASSYEIGGGLQETQYF. The CDR3 nucleotides read TGTGCCAGCAGTTACGAGATCGGGGGCGGCCTCCAAGAGACCCAGTACTTC.

This clonotype was found many times. J is TRBJ2-1 and V is TRBV6-2 or TRBV6-3, with TRBD2 matching over 14 bases. Per germline, CDR1 MNHEY and CDR2 SVGEGT. The ends lost 8 bases at V and 6 bases at J; junction bases unmatched: 12. The CDR3 spans 17 residues. The CDR3 coding sequence is TGTGCCAGCGGGCCCCCGGGACTAGCGGGAGACCTCAATGAGCAGTTCTTC. This gives the protein CASGPPGLAGDLNEQFF.

With regard to this clonotype: This sequence may be a read error, since a much larger clone differs from it by one base. The chain recombines TRBV25-1 with TRBJ2-1; 8 bases line up with TRBD1. This CDR3 contains 15 residues. Germline V gene lookup returns CDR1 MGHDK and CDR2 SYGVNS. CDR3 loop: CASSDMGQAYHEQFF. In nucleotides, the CDR3 is TGTGCCAGCAGTGATATGGGACAGGCCTACCATGAGCAGTTCTTC.

CDR3 sequence: CASSPTVTGELFF. In DNA, the CDR3 is TGTGCCAGCAGTCCGACAGTCACCGGGGAGCTGTTTTTT. The V gene is TRBV12-3 or TRBV12-4, the J gene TRBJ2-2; perhaps TRBD1 as D (5 bases). The CDR3 is 13 amino acids. Trimming left V 5 bases short and J 4 bases short, with 8 bases between.

This clonotype was found a few times. This rearrangement joins TRBV30 to TRBJ2-1; 11 bases match TRBD2. Per the germline V gene, CDR1 is GTSNPN and CDR2 is SVGIG (reference sequence). J gave up 8 bases and V 4 bases, and 4 bases lay outside the gene matches. The CDR3 consists of 13 residues. The CDR3 nucleotides are TGTGCCTGGACTAGCGGGAGGACGTATGAGCAGTTCTTC. Protein sequence: CAWTSGRTYEQFF.

This clonotype was detected many times. The chain has TRBV7-6 and TRBJ1-6; a weak D match, TRBD1 (6 bases). In germline, CDR1 is SGHVS, CDR2 FNYEAQ. Trimming cost V 2 bases and J 7 bases, with 12 bases left between them. The CDR3 is 15 residues long. The CDR3 DNA reads as TGTGCCAGCAGCTTAAGGGGGGACTGGAATTCACCCCTCCACTTT. This encodes CASSLRGDWNSPLHF.

This clonotype turned up a few times. The chain links TRBV20-1 to TRBJ2-7, with D perhaps matching TRBD1 (6 bases). The ends were cut back, 1 base at V and 0 bases at J, with 16 bases in the middle. This CDR3 region has 16 residues. The germline gives CDR1 DFQATT, CDR2 SNEGSKA (reference sequence). The CDR3 is CSARVPGTPNSYEQYF. In DNA, the CDR3 is TGCAGTGCTAGAGTTCCCGGGACACCCAACTCCTACGAGCAGTACTTC.

This clonotype has just a few counts. The V call is TRBV27, the J call TRBJ1-1; TRBD1 aligns across 10 bases. The CDR3 length is 15 residues. Germline CDR1 and CDR2: MNHEY and SMNVEV (reference sequence). The junction had 17 bases not matched to a gene; V was cut back by 6 bases and J by 13 bases. The CDR3 DNA reads as TGTGCCAGCAGGTTTGGACAGGGGGTTATCGCTTCCCTTTTCTTT. This translates into CASRFGQGVIASLFF.

This clonotype has at least ten counts. The DNA of the CDR3 is TGTGCCACCAGCAGAGATACCGGGACAGACCTTGGGACCCAGTACTTC. Its protein product is CATSRDTGTDLGTQYF. V is TRBV15 and J is TRBJ2-5; 7 positions match TRBD1. J was trimmed by 7 bases and V by 0 bases; bases with no gene match: 11. Germline CDR1 and CDR2: LNHNV and YYDKDF (reference sequence). This CDR3 spans 16 amino acids.

This clonotype was found many times. The rearrangement joins TRBV29-1 to TRBJ2-1; 10 positions agree with TRBD2. Trimming at V came to 5 bases and at J to 2 bases, leaving 6 bases not matched to a gene. Germline assignment: CDR1 SQVTM and CDR2 ANQGSEA. The CDR3 covers 15 residues. CDR3 coding DNA: TGCAGCGTTTCTAGCGGGAGTCGCGCCTACAATGAGCAGTTCTTC. It specifies CSVSSGSRAYNEQFF.

This clonotype was found many times. CDR3 region: CASSLAGDSKETQYF. The CDR3 DNA follows: TGTGCCAGCAGCTTAGCAGGGGATAGCAAAGAGACCCAGTACTTC. The J gene is TRBJ2-5, the V gene TRBV7-8; D may be TRBD1 (5 bases). Trimming removed 0 bases from V and 3 bases from J, with 11 bases in between. The CDR3 runs 15 residues. CDR1 and CDR2 from the germline V gene are SGHVS and FQNEAQ. The whole variable domain, filled in from reference TRBV7-8 and TRBJ2-5, reads GAGVSQSPRYKVAKRGQDVALRCDPISGHVSLFWYQQALGQGPEFLTYFQNEAQLDKSGLPSDRFFAERPEGSVSTLKIQRTQQEDSAVYLCASSLAGDSKETQYFGPGTRLLVL.

The sample holds a few counts of this clonotype. The chain combines TRBV28 with TRBJ1-3; D is possibly TRBD1 (6 bases). With 0 bases removed from V and 4 bases from J, the gap between germline ends came to 16 bases. The CDR3 is 17 residues long. Per germline, CDR1 MDHEN and CDR2 SYDVKM. This CDR3 reads CASSLWGTPGDGNTIYF. The CDR3 bases are TGTGCCAGCAGTTTATGGGGGACCCCAGGGGACGGAAACACCATATATTTT.

This clonotype came up many times. The J gene is TRBJ1-4, the V gene TRBV6-2 or TRBV6-3; D unclear. Germline values: CDR1 MNHEY, CDR2 SVGEGT. The CDR3 consists of 14 residues. V lost 5 bases and J 0 bases, leaving 7 bases between the germline ends. CDR3 bases: TGTGCCAGCAGTCCATTTGCAACTAATGAAAAACTGTTTTTT. It codes for CASSPFATNEKLFF.

The V gene is TRBV2, the J gene TRBJ1-5, with 10 positions matching TRBD1. The CDR3 sequence is 15 residues long. Unmatched junction bases numbered 6, after V lost 5 bases and J lost 5 bases. Germline CDR1 SNHLY, CDR2 FYNNEI. The CDR3 region is CASSIPGTGDQPQHF. Here the CDR3 DNA reads TGTGCCAGCAGTATCCCGGGGACAGGGGATCAGCCCCAGCATTTT. Complete variable domain (other parts from reference TRBV2 and TRBJ1-5): EPEVTQTPSHQVTQMGQEVILRCVPISNHLYFYWYRQILGQKVEFLVSFYNNEISEKSEIFDDQFSVERPDGSNFTLKIRSTKLEDSAMYFCASSIPGTGDQPQHFGDGTRLSIL.

The DNA of the CDR3 is TGTGCCAGCAGTTTATCCCGGTTGAACACTGAAGCTTTCTTT. Protein sequence: CASSLSRLNTEAFF. This chain uses TRBV27 with TRBJ1-1; no firm D call. The CDR3 loop spans 14 amino acids. Trimming cost V 0 bases and J 0 bases, with 5 bases left between them. Per the germline V gene, CDR1 is MNHEY and CDR2 is SMNVEV (reference sequence).

This clonotype came up many times. The chain has TRBV6-5 and TRBJ1-2, with 11 nucleotides matching TRBD1. The length of the CDR3 is 15 residues. V dropped 2 bases and J dropped 7; count of bases not matched to a gene: 6. The germline V gene has CDR1 MNHEY and CDR2 SVGAGI. The CDR3 nucleotides read TGTGCCAGCAGTTACATAAAGGACAGGGGGCCTGGCTACACCTTC. Translation gives CASSYIKDRGPGYTF.

This clonotype was seen repeatedly, ten times or more. This chain uses TRBV5-1 with TRBJ2-5; D call uncertain. In germline, CDR1 is SGHRS, CDR2 YFSETQ. The CDR3 runs 13 residues. V gave up 5 bases and J gave up 5 bases, with 13 bases separating them. The CDR3 DNA reads as TGCGCCAGCAGTCCTATCTATGGGGAGACCCAGTACTTC. Its protein product is CASSPIYGETQYF.

The chain joins TRBV20-1 to TRBJ2-7, with TRBD2 as a possible D gene (6 bases). The CDR3 covers 14 residues. The V gene's germline CDR1 is DFQATT and CDR2 SNEGSKA (reference sequence). V lost 7 bases and J 0 bases, leaving 16 bases between the germline ends. The CDR3 loop reads CSGKSASVSYEQYF. In DNA, the CDR3 is TGCAGTGGAAAAAGCGCTAGCGTCTCCTACGAGCAGTACTTC.

The chain joins TRBV20-1 to TRBJ2-7, with a tentative D call TRBD2 (6 bases). The CDR3 runs 15 residues. The V gene lost 6 bases and the J gene lost 7 bases, with 25 bases spanning the gap. Germline V gene lookup returns CDR1 DFQATT and CDR2 SNEGSKA (reference sequence). The CDR3 protein is CSATDPGSAGREQYF. The CDR3 coding sequence is TGCAGTGCCACCGACCCAGGGTCCGCGGGGAGAGAGCAGTACTTC.

This clonotype was observed many times. CDR3 sequence (DNA): TGTGCCAGCAGCTTAAGACAGGGTCCCCAGTACTTC. Protein sequence: CASSLRQGPQYF. The J gene is TRBJ2-5, the V gene TRBV11-3; 7 nucleotides agree with TRBD1. The germline V gene encodes CDR1 SGHNT and CDR2 YENEEA. V was clipped by 2 bases and J by 9 bases; unmatched bases: 3. The CDR3 totals 12 residues.

This clonotype was counted ten times or more. The rearrangement joins TRBV7-8 to TRBJ2-5, with a possible D match to TRBD1 (5 bases). This CDR3 has 14 amino acids. V gave up 6 bases and J gave up 3 bases, with 14 bases separating them. CDR1 SGHVS and CDR2 FQNEAQ come from the germline V gene. The chain's CDR3 is CASSSTGLKETQYF. CDR3 nucleotide sequence: TGTGCCAGCAGTTCCACAGGTTTAAAAGAGACCCAGTACTTC.

A word on this clonotype: A much larger clone differs by one base, so this may be a read error. The chain links TRBV29-1 to TRBJ2-1; TRBD1 matches at 8 bases. The CDR3 length is 18 residues. Per the germline V gene, CDR1 is SQVTM and CDR2 is ANQGSEA. CDR3 nucleotide sequence: TGCAGCGTTCGTACTAAGGACAGGGTATTGAGCTCCTACAATAAGCAGTTCTTC. This translates into CSVRTKDRVLSSYNKQFF.

This clonotype was recorded at least ten times. The V and J genes are TRBV10-2 and TRBJ1-6; no reliable D call. CDR3 length equals 15 residues. CDR1 is WSHSY and CDR2 is SAAADI in the germline V gene. The V and J ends lost 0 bases and 6 bases respectively, with 9 bases between them. Here the CDR3 reads CASSESGRFNSPLHF. CDR3 nucleotides: TGCGCCAGCAGTGAGTCGGGCAGATTTAATTCACCCCTCCACTTT.

This clonotype was detected many times. This sequence joins TRBV5-1 and TRBJ2-4; no reliable D call. V lost 0 bases, J lost 0 bases, and 4 bases lay in between. Germline CDR1 and CDR2: SGHRS and YFSETQ. The CDR3 runs to 14 residues. The CDR3 here is CASSLEQAKNIQYF. The CDR3 region has the DNA TGCGCCAGCAGCTTGGAACAAGCCAAAAACATTCAGTACTTC.